In this sample, the clone carrying this TCR beta chain turned up a few times. Its specificity is unknown. The data stem from a study of T-cell reconstitution after alpha-beta-depleted transplantation in children. Study results and caveats: Surviving recipient cells, namely T cells and thymic progenitors, were the source of high day-60 TCRbeta diversity in some patients. It was newly produced T cells that mostly accounted for T-cell counts and diversity one year after transplant. At around two months after transplant, the alpha-beta T cells were reportedly derived from several hundred expanded clones that came from non-depleted graft cells.

Unique molecular identifiers were incorporated when the TCRbeta library was constructed. Each CDR3 protein gets one entry after TCRdb re-called the PCR reads with MiXCR. The sample lists some 830,000 distinct CDR3 sequences; approximately 15% were seen once. This CDR3 has 16 residues. Germline CDR1 is MNHEY and CDR2 is SMNVEV (reference sequence). Trimming left V 3 bases short and J 0 bases short, with 12 bases between. The genes are TRBV27 and TRBJ2-4; D remains unclear. Sequenced material: PBMCs, mostly from graft donor cells, taken 360 days after TCRalphabeta/CD19-depleted stem cell transplant. The origin of this receptor is a male patient younger than 18 who had a stem cell transplant for acute lymphoblastic leukemia, so the T cells may come from the graft donor. The CDR3 loop is CASSLWAALAKNIQYF. For the CDR3, the DNA is TGTGCCAGCAGTTTGTGGGCAGCCCTAGCCAAAAACATTCAGTACTTC.